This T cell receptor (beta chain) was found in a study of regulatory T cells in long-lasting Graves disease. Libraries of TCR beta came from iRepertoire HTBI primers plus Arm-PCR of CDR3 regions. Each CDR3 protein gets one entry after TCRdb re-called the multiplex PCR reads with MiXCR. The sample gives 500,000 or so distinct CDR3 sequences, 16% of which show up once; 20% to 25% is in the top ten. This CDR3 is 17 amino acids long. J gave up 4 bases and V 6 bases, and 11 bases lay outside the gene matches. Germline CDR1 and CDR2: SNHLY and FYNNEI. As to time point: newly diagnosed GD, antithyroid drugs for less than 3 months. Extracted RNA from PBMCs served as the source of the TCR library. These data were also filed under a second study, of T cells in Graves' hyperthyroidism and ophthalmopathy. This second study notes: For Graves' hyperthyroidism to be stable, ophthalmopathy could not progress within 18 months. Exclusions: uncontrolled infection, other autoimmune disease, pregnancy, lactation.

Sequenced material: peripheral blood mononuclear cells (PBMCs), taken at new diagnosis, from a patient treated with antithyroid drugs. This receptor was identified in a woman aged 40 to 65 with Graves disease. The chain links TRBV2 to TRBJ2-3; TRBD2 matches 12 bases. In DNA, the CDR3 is TGTGCCAGCAGAGATTTAAGACTAGCGGGAGTCCCAGATACGCAGTATTTT. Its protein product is CASRDLRLAGVPDTQYF. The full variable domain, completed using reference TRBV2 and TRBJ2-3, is EPEVTQTPSHQVTQMGQEVILRCVPISNHLYFYWYRQILGQKVEFLVSFYNNEISEKSEIFDDQFSVERPDGSNFTLKIRSTKLEDSAMYFCASRDLRLAGVPDTQYFGPGTRLTVL.